This TCR beta chain was observed in a study of T cell responses to AZD1222 COVID-19 vaccine. Findings and caveats of the study: Among those given AZD1222, only five to seven were seropositive at baseline.

Turning to this clone: Its antigen is undetermined.

Germline loops: CDR1 MGHRA, CDR2 YSYEKL. This CDR3 contains 17 residues. The ends were cut back, 2 bases at V and 0 bases at J, with 14 bases in the middle. Produced via immunoSEQ multiplex PCR; TCRdb's table is partial and in-frame only. The table records approximately 150,000 clones, 92% of them present only once. The chain uses TRBV4-1 and TRBJ1-3; D is unresolved. Sequences were derived from peripheral blood, sampled 28 days after the second AZD1222 dose. The sequence was collected from an adult who received the AZD1222 COVID-19 vaccine. The CDR3 nucleotides read TGCGCCAGCAGCCAATCCTCGTCCATCTACTCTGGAAACACCATATATTTT. Its protein product is CASSQSSSIYSGNTIYF.